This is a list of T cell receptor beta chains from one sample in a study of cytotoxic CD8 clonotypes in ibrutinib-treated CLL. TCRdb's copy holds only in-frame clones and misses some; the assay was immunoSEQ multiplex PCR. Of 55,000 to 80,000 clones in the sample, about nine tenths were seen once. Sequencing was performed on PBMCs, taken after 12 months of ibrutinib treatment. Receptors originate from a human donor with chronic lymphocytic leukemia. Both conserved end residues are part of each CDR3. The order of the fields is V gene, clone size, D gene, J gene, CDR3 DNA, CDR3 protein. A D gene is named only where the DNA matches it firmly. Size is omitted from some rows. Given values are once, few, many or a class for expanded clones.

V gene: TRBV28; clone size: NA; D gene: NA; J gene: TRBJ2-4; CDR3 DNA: TGTGCCAGCGCCCTTTCGGGTGTAGCCAAAAACATTCAGTACTTC; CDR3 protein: CASALSGVAKNIQYF
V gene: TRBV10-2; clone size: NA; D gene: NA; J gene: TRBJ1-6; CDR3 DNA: TGCGCCAGCCATTTTGGTGGGGCTACGATGGACTCACCCCTCCACTTT; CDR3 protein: CASHFGGATMDSPLHF
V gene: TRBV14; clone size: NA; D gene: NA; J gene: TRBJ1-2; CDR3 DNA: TGTGCCAGCAGCCAGGTGTCCTACTATGGCTACACCTTC; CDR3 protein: CASSQVSYYGYTF
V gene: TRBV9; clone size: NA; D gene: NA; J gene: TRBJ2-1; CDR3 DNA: TGTGCCAGCAGTTTGGTCGTCAATGAGCAGTTCTTC; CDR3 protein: CASSLVVNEQFF
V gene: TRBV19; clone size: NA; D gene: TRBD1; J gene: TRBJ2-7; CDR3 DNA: TGTGCCAGTAGTTCGGGGACAGGGTCCGAGCAGTACTTC; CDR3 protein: CASSSGTGSEQYF
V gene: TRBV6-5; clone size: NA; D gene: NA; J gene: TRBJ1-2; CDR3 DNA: TGTGCCAGCAGTTCCCAGGGGGGCTACACCTTC; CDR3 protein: CASSSQGGYTF
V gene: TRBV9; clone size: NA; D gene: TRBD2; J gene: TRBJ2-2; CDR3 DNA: TGTGCCAGCAGCGCTCGGGGGGAGAACACCGGGGAGCTGTTTTTT; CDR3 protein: CASSARGENTGELFF
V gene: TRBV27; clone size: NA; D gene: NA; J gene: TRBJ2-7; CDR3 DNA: TGTGCCAGCAGTAAATGGGACCGTAACTACGAGCAGTACTTC; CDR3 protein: CASSKWDRNYEQYF
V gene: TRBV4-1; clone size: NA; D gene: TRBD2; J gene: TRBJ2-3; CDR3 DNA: TGCGCCAGCAGCCAAGATACAACTAGCGGGAGAAGAACGCAGTATTTT; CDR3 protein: CASSQDTTSGRRTQYF
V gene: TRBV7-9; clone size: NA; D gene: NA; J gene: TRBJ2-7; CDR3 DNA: TGTGCCAGCAGCTACGAGGGACTGTCTTTCTCCTACGAGCAGTACTTC; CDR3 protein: CASSYEGLSFSYEQYF
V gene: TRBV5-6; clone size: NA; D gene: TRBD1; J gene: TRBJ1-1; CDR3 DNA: TGTGCCAGCAGCCGGACAGGGGGGGACACTGAAGCTTTCTTT; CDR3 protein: CASSRTGGDTEAFF
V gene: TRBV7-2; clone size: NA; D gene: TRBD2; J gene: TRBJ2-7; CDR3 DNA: TGTGCCAGCAGCTTAGGTTGGGGGGGAGTTCTCTACGAGCAGTACTTC; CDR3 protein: CASSLGWGGVLYEQYF
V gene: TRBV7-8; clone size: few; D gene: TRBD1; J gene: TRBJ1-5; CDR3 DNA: TGTGCCAGCAGCTATGGGACAGGGGGTGTTCAGCCCCAGCATTTT; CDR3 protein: CASSYGTGGVQPQHF
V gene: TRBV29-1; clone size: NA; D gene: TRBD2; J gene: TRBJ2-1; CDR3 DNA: TGCAGCGTCGCTATTCCTGGAGCGGGAGGTAATGAGCAGTTCTTC; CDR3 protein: CSVAIPGAGGNEQFF
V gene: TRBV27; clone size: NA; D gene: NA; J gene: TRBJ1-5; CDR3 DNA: TGTGCCACCCGGGGACTGGCGGGACAGCCCCAGCATTTT; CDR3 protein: CATRGLAGQPQHF
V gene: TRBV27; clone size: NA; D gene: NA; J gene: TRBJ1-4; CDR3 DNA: TGTGCCAGCGGTTGGACACCTAATGAAAAACTGTTTTTT; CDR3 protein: CASGWTPNEKLFF
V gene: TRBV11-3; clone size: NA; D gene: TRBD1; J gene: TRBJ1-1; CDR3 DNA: TGTGCCAGCAGCGCGGGGACAGGGGCCCCTGAAGCTTTCTTT; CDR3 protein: CASSAGTGAPEAFF
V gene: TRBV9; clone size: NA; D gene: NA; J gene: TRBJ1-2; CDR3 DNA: TGTGCCAGCAGCGCACAGGACTACTATGGCTACACCTTC; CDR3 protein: CASSAQDYYGYTF
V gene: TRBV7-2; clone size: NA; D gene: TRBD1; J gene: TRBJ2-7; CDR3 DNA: TGTGCCAGCAGCTTAGAACCAGGGGGCTACGAGCAGTACTTC; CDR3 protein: CASSLEPGGYEQYF
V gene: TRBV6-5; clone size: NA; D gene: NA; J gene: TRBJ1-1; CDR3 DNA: TGTGCCAGCAGTTACTCTGGGGGGAAAGCTTTCTTT; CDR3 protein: CASSYSGGKAFF
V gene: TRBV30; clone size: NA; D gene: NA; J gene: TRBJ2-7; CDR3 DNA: TGTGCCTGGAACCGGGACAAGCACTACGAGCAGTACTTC; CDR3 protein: CAWNRDKHYEQYF
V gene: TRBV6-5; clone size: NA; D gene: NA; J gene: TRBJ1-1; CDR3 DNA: TGTGCCAGCAGTTACGGGAGTCATTGGAACACTGAAGCTTTCTTT; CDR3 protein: CASSYGSHWNTEAFF
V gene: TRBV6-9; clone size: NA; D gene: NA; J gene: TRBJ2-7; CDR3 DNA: TGTGCCACCTTCCTAGCGACCGAGATTCATGTCTCCTACGAGCAGTACTTC; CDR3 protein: CATFLATEIHVSYEQYF
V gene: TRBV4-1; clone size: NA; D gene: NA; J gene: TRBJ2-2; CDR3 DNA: TGCGCCAGCAGCCCCGGGAGAGTTACCGGGGAGCTGTTTTTT; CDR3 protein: CASSPGRVTGELFF
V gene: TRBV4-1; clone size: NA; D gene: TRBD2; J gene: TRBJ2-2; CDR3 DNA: TGCGCCAGCAGCCAAGCTACGGGACTAAAGAACACCGGGGAGCTGTTTTTT; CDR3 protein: CASSQATGLKNTGELFF
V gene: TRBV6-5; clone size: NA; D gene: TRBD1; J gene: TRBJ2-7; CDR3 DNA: TGTGCCAGCAGTCAGGACAGGATTTCCTACGAGCAGTACTTC; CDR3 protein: CASSQDRISYEQYF
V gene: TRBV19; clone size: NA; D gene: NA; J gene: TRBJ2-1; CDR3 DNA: TGTGCCAGTAGTGCCTCCCTGGGGATCTACAATGAGCAGTTCTTC; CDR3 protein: CASSASLGIYNEQFF
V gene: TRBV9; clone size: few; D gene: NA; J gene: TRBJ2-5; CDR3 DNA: TGTGCCAGCAGCGTAGATTTGGAGACCCAGTACTTC; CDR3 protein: CASSVDLETQYF
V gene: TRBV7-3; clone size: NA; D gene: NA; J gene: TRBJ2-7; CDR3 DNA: TGTGCCAGCAGCTCTACGAAGGGTCACCACGAGCAGTACTTC; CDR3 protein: CASSSTKGHHEQYF
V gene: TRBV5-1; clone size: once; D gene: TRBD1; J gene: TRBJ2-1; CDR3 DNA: TGCGCCAGCAGCCCCGGACAGGGAACCTACAATGAGCAGTTCTTC; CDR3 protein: CASSPGQGTYNEQFF
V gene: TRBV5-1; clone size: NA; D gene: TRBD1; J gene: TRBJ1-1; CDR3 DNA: TGCGCCAGCAGCCTCACAGGGGGCCATTCAGAAGCTTTCTTT; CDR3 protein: CASSLTGGHSEAFF
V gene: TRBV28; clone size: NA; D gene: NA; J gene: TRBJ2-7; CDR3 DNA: TGTGCCAGCAGTTTTCGGGGCAGGGACTACGAGCAGTACTTC; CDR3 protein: CASSFRGRDYEQYF
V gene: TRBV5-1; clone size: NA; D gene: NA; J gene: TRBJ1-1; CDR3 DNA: TGCGCCAGCAGCTTGAGCGGGACAAGGAGGTTGCACACTGAAGCTTTCTTT; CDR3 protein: CASSLSGTRRLHTEAFF
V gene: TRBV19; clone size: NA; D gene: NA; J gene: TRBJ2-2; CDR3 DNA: TGTGCCAGTAGAAACCCCTTGGCGGTGAACACCGGGGAGCTGTTTTTT; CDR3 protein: CASRNPLAVNTGELFF
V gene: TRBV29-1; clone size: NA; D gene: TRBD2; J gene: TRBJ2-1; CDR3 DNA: TGCAGCTTCTCTGAGGCTAGCGGGGTTAATGAGCAGTTCTTC; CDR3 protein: CSFSEASGVNEQFF
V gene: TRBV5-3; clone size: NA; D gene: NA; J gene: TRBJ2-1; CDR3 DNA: TGTGCCAGAAGCTTGGACGTCGAGCAGTTCTTC; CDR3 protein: CARSLDVEQFF
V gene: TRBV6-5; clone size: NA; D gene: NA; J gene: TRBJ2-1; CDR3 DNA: TGTGCCAGCAGTCAGGGGGGTCTCGAGCAGTTCTTC; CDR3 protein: CASSQGGLEQFF
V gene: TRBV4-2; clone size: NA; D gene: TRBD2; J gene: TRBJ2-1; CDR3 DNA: TGTGCCAGCAGCCAGGAATGGACTAGCCCCTACAATGAGCAGTTCTTC; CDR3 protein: CASSQEWTSPYNEQFF
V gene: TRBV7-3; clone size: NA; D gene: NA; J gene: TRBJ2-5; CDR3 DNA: TGTGCCAGCAGCTTATCGGGCGGGGGCATGGGGACCCAGTACTTC; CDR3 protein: CASSLSGGGMGTQYF
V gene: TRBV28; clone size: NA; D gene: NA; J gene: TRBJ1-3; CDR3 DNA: TGTGCCAGCAAGCGGGCAGGTTATACTGGAAACACCATATATTTT; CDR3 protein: CASKRAGYTGNTIYF
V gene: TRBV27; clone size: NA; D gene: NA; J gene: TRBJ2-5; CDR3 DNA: TGTGCCAGCAGTTTAAACGGGCCGGGTTTGGAGACCCAGTACTTC; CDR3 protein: CASSLNGPGLETQYF
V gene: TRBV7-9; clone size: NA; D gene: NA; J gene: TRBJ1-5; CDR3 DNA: TGTGCCAGCAGCCGCGCAGGTGGGGCGAGTGCCCAGCCCCAGCATTTT; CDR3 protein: CASSRAGGASAQPQHF
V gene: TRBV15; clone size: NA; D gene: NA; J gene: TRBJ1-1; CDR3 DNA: TGTGCCACCAGCAGAGATGCGACAATGAACACTGAAGCTTTCTTT; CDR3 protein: CATSRDATMNTEAFF
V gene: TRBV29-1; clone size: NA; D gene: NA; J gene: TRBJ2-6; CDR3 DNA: TGCAGCGTTAACAGTATCTCTGGGGCCAACGTCCTGACTTTC; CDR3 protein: CSVNSISGANVLTF
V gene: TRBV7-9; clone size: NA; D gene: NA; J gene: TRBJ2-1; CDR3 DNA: TGTGCCAGCAGCTTCGGAGGCGATGAGCAGTTCTTC; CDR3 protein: CASSFGGDEQFF
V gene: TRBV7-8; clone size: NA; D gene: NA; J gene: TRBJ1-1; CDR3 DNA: TGTGCCAGCAGCTTAGGTGTCGGCAGAAGTAACACTGAAGCTTTCTTT; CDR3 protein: CASSLGVGRSNTEAFF
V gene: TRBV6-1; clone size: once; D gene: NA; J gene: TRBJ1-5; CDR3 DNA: TGTGCCAGCAGTGGAGGGACACGGACGAGGATCCGGCCCCAGCATTTT; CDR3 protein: CASSGGTRTRIRPQHF
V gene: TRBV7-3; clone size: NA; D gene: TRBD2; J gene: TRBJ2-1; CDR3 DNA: TGTGCCAGCAGCAGAACAGCGGGAGCTCCCTACAATGAGCAGTTCTTC; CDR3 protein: CASSRTAGAPYNEQFF
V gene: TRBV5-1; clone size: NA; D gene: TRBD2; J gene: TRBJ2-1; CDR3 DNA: TGCGCCAGCAGCTTGGTACTAGCGGGCTACTTTTCCTACAATGAGCAGTTCTTC; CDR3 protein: CASSLVLAGYFSYNEQFF
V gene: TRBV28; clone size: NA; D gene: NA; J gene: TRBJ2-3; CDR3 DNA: TGTGCCAGCAGTTTATGGACAGATACGCAGTATTTT; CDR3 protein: CASSLWTDTQYF
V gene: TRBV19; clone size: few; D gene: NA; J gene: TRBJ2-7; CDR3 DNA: TGTGCCAGTAGTCCCGGACTTAACGAGCAGTACTTC; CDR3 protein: CASSPGLNEQYF
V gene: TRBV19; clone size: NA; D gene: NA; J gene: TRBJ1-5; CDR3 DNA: TGTGCCAGTAGCGGGGGGAAAAACTCGGGACAGCCCCAGCATTTT; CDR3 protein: CASSGGKNSGQPQHF
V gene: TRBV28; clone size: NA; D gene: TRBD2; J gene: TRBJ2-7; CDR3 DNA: TGTGCCAGCAGTGGGGGGGAGATGGCAGGGACCTACGAGCAGTACTTC; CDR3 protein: CASSGGEMAGTYEQYF
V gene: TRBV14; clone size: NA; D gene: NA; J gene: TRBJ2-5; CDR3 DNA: TGTGCCAGCAGCCCCCGGGCCCAAGAGACCCAGTACTTC; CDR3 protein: CASSPRAQETQYF
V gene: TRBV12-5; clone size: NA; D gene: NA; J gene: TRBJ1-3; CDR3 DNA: TGTGCTAGTGGTTCAGGACCTGGAAACACCATATATTTT; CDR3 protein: CASGSGPGNTIYF
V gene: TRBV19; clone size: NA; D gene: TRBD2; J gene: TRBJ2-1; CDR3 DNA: TGTGCCAGTAGTATAGAGCGGCTAGCGGGAGGGAATGAGCAGTTCTTC; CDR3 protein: CASSIERLAGGNEQFF